This TCR beta chain appears in the sequencing data of a study of cytomegalovirus exposure and HLA in healthy donors. Points from the study as a whole: Earlier analysis found most TCR beta V segments productive about 87% or about 30% of the time.

The V and J ends lost 4 bases and 1 base, in that order; junction bases with no gene match: 6. CDR3 size: 15 residues. The germline CDR1 and CDR2 sequences are SGHTA and FQGNSA. PCR was performed using 60 Vbeta and 13 Jbeta primers. Profiled with immunoSEQ multiplex PCR; TCRdb holds only in-frame clones, not every one. This table holds about 70,000 clones, roughly 88% found once. With regard to this clone: What it recognizes is unknown.

The genes are TRBV7-2 and TRBJ2-5, with 7 nucleotides matching TRBD2. The receptor comes from a woman aged 25-40 years in good health and CMV-seronegative. The specimen was PBMCs. Here the CDR3 DNA reads TGTGCCAGCAGCTCCCAGACTAGCCCCCAAGAGACCCAGTACTTC. Translating it yields CASSSQTSPQETQYF.